This T cell receptor (beta chain) was identified during a study of T cells after yellow fever vaccination (dated by TCRdb to between 2017 and 2020). About the full investigation: The SMART-Seq v4 Ultra Low Input RNA kit was used to prepare libraries from fractions with low cell numbers. To follow T-cell clones before and after primary and booster YFV17D yellow fever vaccination, bulk TCR alpha and beta repertoires were sequenced over time. Two healthy male donors, one aged 18 to 30 and one aged 30 to 39 years, were included in the cohort. Blood was drawn at multiple timepoints before and after primary and secondary immunization, with bulk PBMC replicates and cell subsets isolated. The paper's findings and limits, for the study overall: Compared with the primary T-cell response, the secondary T-cell response was faster but weaker, reaching its peak on day 5 rather than on day 15. After the booster, most clones that had expanded after primary vaccination were detected again (roughly 96% of CD4 and around nine tenths of CD8), suggesting broad maintenance of memory. Computational filtering was needed because FACS-sorted repertoires could contain abundant contaminating clonotypes from the bulk population. A small fraction of clonotypes appeared in both the CD4 and CD8 compartments, likely as a result of convergent recombination. The study included only a couple of donors, which limits how far the findings can be generalized.

This clonotype was counted between two and nine times. Its antigen target is currently unknown. No much larger clone exists at a distance of one base, and base qualities are not known. The germline ends are 19 bases apart after V is trimmed by 3 bases and J by 2 bases. CDR1 MNHNS and CDR2 SASEGT are derived from the germline V gene. There are 17 amino acids in the CDR3, from cysteine to phenylalanine inclusive. The read is trimmed to its CDR3 DNA, 51 bases read in frame from base 1. The treatment or condition label, as the study defines it: live attenuated yellow fever vaccine strain. A standard Ficoll-Paque protocol was used to isolate PBMCs from peripheral blood. CD4 and CD8 T-cell fractions were isolated with Dynabeads CD4 and CD8 positive selection kits. RNA was extracted with TriZol from bulk PBMCs, CD4 and CD8 fractions, and dextramer-positive and dextramer-negative fractions. TCR cDNA was synthesized by 5'RACE template switching, through which a universal primer site and unique molecular identifiers were introduced. cDNA synthesis was primed from both the TCR alpha and TCR beta constant segments. Libraries were amplified in two PCR steps, with sample barcodes and sequencing adapters added in the second step. Sequencing of libraries was performed on Illumina HiSeq 2500 (2x100 bp) or NovaSeq (2x150 bp). As for how the authors treated the data: MIGEC handled demultiplexing of reads and collapsing into UMI consensus sequences, while MiXCR performed V(D)J alignment. Clonotypes responding to the vaccine were identified with edgeR on replicate PBMC samples, with the criteria of FDR below 0.01 and a log2 fold change above 5 up to day 15. Each bulk clonotype was labeled CD4 or CD8 based on which sequenced repertoire, CD4 or CD8, contained the clonotype at higher abundance. TCRdb redid the processing of the public reads, applying fastp at Q25 and MiXCR, and retained in-frame beta chains. A single entry per CDR3 protein holds the most common genes and DNA from its merged rows. The V and J calls, along with clone size, are taken from TCRdb and not from the paper's own processing. The sample includes roughly 150,000 distinct CDR3 sequences, with approximately 6.7% observed a single time. The top ten constitute 2.5% to 3% of the sample.

The receptor's source is a man aged 18 to 30 who received the YFV17D yellow fever vaccine. The material was CD4+ T cells sorted from PBMCs, obtained less than 6 days after the first yellow fever vaccination. The chain joins TRBV6-1 to TRBJ1-1; D gene: possibly TRBD1, on 5 matching bases. CDR3 protein: CASSDDNYFRGNTEAFF. The nucleotides are TGTGCCAGCAGTGACGACAACTATTTTAGGGGAAACACTGAAGCTTTCTTT.